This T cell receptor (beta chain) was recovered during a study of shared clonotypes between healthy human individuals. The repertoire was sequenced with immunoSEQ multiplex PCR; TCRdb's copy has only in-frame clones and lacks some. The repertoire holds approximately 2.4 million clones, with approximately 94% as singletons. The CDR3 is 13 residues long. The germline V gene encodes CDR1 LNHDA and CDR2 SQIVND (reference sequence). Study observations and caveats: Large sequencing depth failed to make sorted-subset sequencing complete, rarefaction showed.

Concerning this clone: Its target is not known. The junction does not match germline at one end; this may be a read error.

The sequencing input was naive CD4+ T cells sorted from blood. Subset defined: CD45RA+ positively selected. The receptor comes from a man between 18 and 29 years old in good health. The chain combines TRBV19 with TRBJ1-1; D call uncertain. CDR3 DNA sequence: TGTGCCAGTAGTATTCCCCAGAACACTGAAGCTCTCTTT. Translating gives CASSIPQNTEALF.